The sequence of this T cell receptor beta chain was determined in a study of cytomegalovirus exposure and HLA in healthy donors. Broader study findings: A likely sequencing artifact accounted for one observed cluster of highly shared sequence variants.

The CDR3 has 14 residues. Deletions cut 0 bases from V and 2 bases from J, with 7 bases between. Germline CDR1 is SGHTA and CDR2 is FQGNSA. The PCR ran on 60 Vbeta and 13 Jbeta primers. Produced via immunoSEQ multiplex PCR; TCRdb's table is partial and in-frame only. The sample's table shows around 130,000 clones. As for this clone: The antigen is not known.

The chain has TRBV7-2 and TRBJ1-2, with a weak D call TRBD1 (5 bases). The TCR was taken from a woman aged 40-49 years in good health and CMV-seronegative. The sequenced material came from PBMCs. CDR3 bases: TGTGCCAGCAGCTTAGCACGGGGGAACTATGGCTACACCTTC. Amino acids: CASSLARGNYGYTF.